The entry that follows covers one TCR beta chain sequence. Its antigen target is currently unknown. Qualities for individual bases were not recorded, and no much larger clone is one base off. This sample stems from a study of graft-versus-host responses after intestinal transplantation (dated by TCRdb to about 2021). Some background on the complete study: The transplants that recipients got were multivisceral, liver-intestinal, or isolated intestinal. A peak of at least 4% donor T cells among recipient peripheral blood mononuclear cells was the definition used for donor T cell macrochimerism. All recipients received anti-thymocyte globulin induction followed by maintenance tacrolimus and steroids for about three years. After intestinal transplantation, graft-versus-host and host-versus-graft alloreactive T cell clones were followed in the graft, circulation and bone marrow using bulk TCR-beta CDR3 sequencing. The cohort enrolled some 23 intestinal transplant recipients including one retransplant, and 3 patients lacking pretransplant specimens were excluded. To identify alloreactive clones, pre-transplant mixed lymphocyte reaction products were sequenced and compared with unstimulated pre-transplant donor and recipient T cells. Rather than going through the commercial service, samples from a few later patients were sequenced in-house on an Illumina MiSeq and processed with MiXCR. Findings and caveats that apply to the study as a whole: High GvH to HvG T cell clonal ratios were observed in the allografts of patients with donor T cell macrochimerism. The relatively low number and heterogeneity of intestinal transplant patients limited the conclusions. Early after transplant, peak levels of circulating GvH clones were found to be associated with declines in HvG clones. GvH clones were detected in recipient bone marrow, and some of these GvH clones were observed earlier in ileal mucosa or blood, consistent with an intestinal mucosal origin.

The time point label, read with the paper, signifies: cells obtained before transplantation from donor or recipient. CD3+CD4+ and CD3+CD8+ populations were FACS-sorted from unstimulated pre-transplant donor and recipient cells taken from spleen or lymph nodes. CDR1 SGHTA and CDR2 FQGNSA were looked up in the germline V gene. The CDR3 runs 15 residues from the cysteine to the phenylalanine. Only the CDR3 DNA is retained, 45 bases long and in frame from the first base. Between the V and J ends, shortened by 1 base and 5 bases respectively, the junction contains 14 bases. Libraries were made using the immunoSEQ multiplex PCR assay. For most patients, genomic DNA was isolated with the Qiagen DNeasy Blood and Tissue Kit and shipped frozen to Adaptive Biotechnologies for TCR sequencing. High-throughput TCR-beta CDR3 sequencing of genomic DNA from most patients was performed by Adaptive Biotechnologies. Per the source publication's procedure: TCR sequencing data were retrieved from Adaptive's ImmunoSEQ software for 15 to 20 patients, whereas three other patients were processed with MiXCR and VDJtools. To correct CD4 versus CD8 sorting errors, any sequence found in both subsets at a frequency ratio below 5:1 was removed. CDR3 nucleotide sequences shared between donor and recipient were removed because their origin could not be assigned. To count as alloreactive, a clone needed at least 2-fold expansion over unstimulated cells and a minimum CFSE-low frequency of 0.002% (template counts) or 0.001% (read counts). A clone was considered mappable if detected in the sequenced pre-transplant spleen, lymph node, or MLR CFSE-low populations of the donor or recipient. The cumulative frequency of alloreactive clones was calculated as a percentage of all sequences, weighted by copy number. In TCRdb, the immuneACCESS table is reduced to in-frame sequences with V and J assigned. These tables do not hold every clone; where another copy was compared, an unresolved V gene accounts for under half, and the others remain unexplained. D and trimming come from the DNA, and the V and J calls and clone size come from that table. A total of roughly 34,000 clones appear in this sample, less than 95% of them only once. The ten biggest clones cover roughly 0.22% of the sample.

This TCR derives from a human donor who was the organ donor for an intestinal transplant. The starting material was unstimulated CD4+ T cells sorted from spleen or lymph node cells, obtained before transplant. The chain is made from TRBV7-2 and TRBJ1-1; matching of 6 bases hints at TRBD1 as the D gene. This receptor has the CDR3 CASSLVAGEKTEAFF. The nucleotide sequence reads as follows: TGTGCCAGCAGCTTAGTAGCAGGGGAGAAGACTGAAGCTTTCTTT.